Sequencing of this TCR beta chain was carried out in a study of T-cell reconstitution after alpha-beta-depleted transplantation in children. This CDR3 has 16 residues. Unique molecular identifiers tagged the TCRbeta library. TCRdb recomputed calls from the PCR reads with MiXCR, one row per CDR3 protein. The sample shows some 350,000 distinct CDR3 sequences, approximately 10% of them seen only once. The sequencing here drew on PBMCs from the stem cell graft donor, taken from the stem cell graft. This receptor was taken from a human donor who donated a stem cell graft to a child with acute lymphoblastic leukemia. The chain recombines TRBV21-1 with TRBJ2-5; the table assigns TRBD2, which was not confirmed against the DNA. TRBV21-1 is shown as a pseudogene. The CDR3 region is CASSKGDSGRRKTQYF. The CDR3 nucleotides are TGTGCCAGCAGCAAAGGGGATAGCGGGAGGCGAAAGACCCAGTACTTC.